This T cell receptor (beta chain) was recorded in a study of Graves' ophthalmopathy and Graves' hyperthyroidism. This clonotype was seen more than once but under ten times. Its antigen is still unknown. Unmatched junction bases numbered 6, after V lost 0 bases and J lost 2 bases. Germline-derived CDR1 and CDR2 are LGHDT and YNNKEL (reference sequence). The CDR3 has 16 amino acids. For repertoire sequencing, the TCR beta CDR3 regions were amplified from RNA transcripts. In the first round, RT-PCR was carried out with HTBI primers, and a multiplex PCR formed the second round. Each CDR3 protein gets one entry after TCRdb re-called the multiplex PCR reads with MiXCR. The table has 220,000 or so distinct CDR3 sequences, under 25% seen once. Points from the study as a whole: Ophthalmopathy progression was predicted by the model at less than 71% sensitivity and about 72% specificity.

The genes are TRBV3-1 and TRBJ2-5; 7 bases fit TRBD1. The sequence came from a woman between 45 and 65 years old with Graves' ophthalmopathy. The specimen was peripheral blood. This chain's CDR3 is CASSQEPGQQQETQYF. As DNA, the CDR3 is TGTGCCAGCAGCCAAGAACCGGGACAGCAACAAGAGACCCAGTACTTC.